This is a list of T cell receptor beta chains from one sample in a study of shared clonotypes between healthy human individuals. TCRdb's table, derived via immunoSEQ multiplex PCR, lists solely in-frame clones and lacks some. The table lists roughly 480,000 clones, about 80% of them singletons, with 9.5% to 15% in the top ten. Sequencing input: PBMCs. The receptors originated from a woman aged 40 to 55 in good health. Some clones in this sample may be carry-over from other donors' samples. CDR3s include the opening cysteine and the closing phenylalanine or tryptophan. Fields, in order: J gene, D gene, clone size, V gene, CDR3 protein, CDR3 DNA. A D gene is named only where the DNA matches it firmly. Size values are once, few and many counts, or a class for expanded clones, and some rows have none.

>TRBJ2-1|-|-|TRBV7-6
CASSQARTSYNEQFF
TGTGCCAGCAGCCAGGCACGGACCTCCTACAATGAGCAGTTCTTC
>TRBJ2-3|-|-|TRBV4-2
CASSPRRLGGTDTQYF
TGTGCCAGCAGCCCAAGACGGCTCGGGGGCACAGATACGCAGTATTTT
>TRBJ2-2|-|-|TRBV30
CAWSRGAGELFF
TGTGCCTGGAGTAGAGGGGCCGGGGAGCTGTTTTTT
>TRBJ2-7|-|-|TRBV2
CASTPQPGSYEQYF
TGTGCCAGCACCCCCCAGCCGGGCTCCTACGAGCAGTACTTC
>TRBJ2-7|TRBD2|-|TRBV5-5
CASSHPGGVYEQYF
TGTGCCAGCAGCCATCCGGGAGGGGTCTACGAGCAGTACTTC
>TRBJ2-2|-|-|TRBV5-1
CASSSSNTGELFF
TGCGCCAGCAGCTCCTCAAACACCGGGGAGCTGTTTTTT
>TRBJ1-1|TRBD1|-|TRBV30
CAWGGQGMNTEAFF
TGTGCCTGGGGGGGACAGGGGATGAACACTGAAGCTTTCTTT
>TRBJ1-4|TRBD1|-|TRBV9
CASSVSTGVSEKLFF
TGTGCCAGCAGCGTGTCGACAGGGGTGTCCGAAAAACTGTTTTTT
>TRBJ2-7|TRBD1|-|TRBV5-1
CASSSGTGTIYEQYF
TGCGCCAGCAGCTCTGGGACAGGGACCATTTACGAGCAGTACTTC
>TRBJ2-7|TRBD1|-|TRBV7-9
CASSSRTGGYEQYF
TGTGCCAGCAGCTCTCGGACAGGGGGCTACGAGCAGTACTTC
>TRBJ2-3|-|few|TRBV7-3
CASSLTGRDTQYF
TGTGCCAGCAGCTTAACTGGCCGAGATACGCAGTATTTT
>TRBJ2-3|TRBD2|-|TRBV7-8
CASSGGLAGVSDTQYF
TGTGCCAGCAGCGGAGGACTAGCGGGAGTGTCAGATACGCAGTATTTT
>TRBJ2-2|TRBD2|once|TRBV10-3
CAIRKRRGLTYNTGELFF
TGTGCCATCAGGAAACGCCGGGGACTAACTTATAACACCGGGGAGCTGTTTTTT
>TRBJ2-5|-|few|TRBV4-1
CASSQDPGKGETQYF
TGCGCCAGCAGCCAAGACCCCGGGAAGGGAGAGACCCAGTACTTC
>TRBJ1-2|-|-|TRBV9
CASSEAPGVNYGYTF
TGTGCCAGCAGCGAAGCCCCGGGGGTTAACTATGGCTACACCTTC
>TRBJ1-1|-|-|TRBV7-9
CASSFLRDGLANTEAFF
TGTGCCAGCAGCTTCCTCCGGGACGGACTAGCGAACACTGAAGCTTTCTTT
>TRBJ2-7|TRBD1|-|TRBV19
CASSSRTGNYEQYF
TGTGCCAGTAGCTCCCGGACAGGGAACTACGAGCAGTACTTC
>TRBJ1-2|-|-|TRBV6-1
CASTSGHPSNYGYTF
TGTGCCAGCACATCGGGACACCCTTCTAACTATGGCTACACCTTC
>TRBJ2-3|-|once|TRBV4-1
CASSQDQWGIITDTQYF
TGCGCCAGCAGCCAAGATCAATGGGGAATTATCACAGATACGCAGTATTTT
>TRBJ2-7|-|few|TRBV27
CASSLQQGGSYEQYF
TGTGCCAGCAGTTTACAACAGGGGGGGTCCTACGAGCAGTACTTC
>TRBJ1-1|-|once|TRBV28
CASSSLTAIFAEAFF
TGTGCCAGCAGTTCCCTCACAGCTATTTTCGCTGAAGCTTTCTTT
>TRBJ2-1|TRBD1|-|TRBV4-1
CASSPGQAFNEQFF
TGCGCCAGCAGCCCGGGACAGGCTTTCAATGAGCAGTTCTTC
>TRBJ2-7|-|-|TRBV7-6
CASSLEGTSEQYF
TGTGCCAGCAGCTTAGAGGGGACCAGCGAGCAGTACTTC
>TRBJ2-3|TRBD2|-|TRBV29-1
CSVARIAGGPTDTQYF
TGCAGCGTCGCTCGTATAGCGGGAGGGCCTACAGATACGCAGTATTTT
>TRBJ2-1|-|-|TRBV18
CASSPSGTSSYNEQFF
TGTGCCAGCTCACCCTCCGGGACAAGCTCCTACAATGAGCAGTTCTTC
>TRBJ2-7|TRBD2|-|TRBV27
CASSRLAGGPGEQYF
TGTGCCAGCAGCCGACTAGCGGGAGGGCCGGGAGAGCAGTACTTC
>TRBJ2-7|-|few|TRBV11-2
CASSLYPDSYEQYF
TGTGCCAGCAGCTTATATCCAGACTCCTACGAGCAGTACTTC
>TRBJ1-1|TRBD1|-|TRBV10-3
CASYRGGDTEAFF
TGTGCCAGCTACAGGGGAGGGGACACTGAAGCTTTCTTT
>TRBJ1-1|TRBD1|-|TRBV5-1
CASSRTGDMNTEAFF
TGCGCCAGCAGCAGGACAGGGGACATGAACACTGAAGCTTTCTTT
>TRBJ1-1|-|few|TRBV28
CASSLSWGTEAFF
TGTGCCAGCAGTTTATCCTGGGGCACTGAAGCTTTCTTT
>TRBJ1-4|-|few|TRBV7-9
CASSPFGGGTTNEKLFF
TGTGCCAGCTCCCCGTTTGGGGGGGGAACCACTAATGAAAAACTGTTTTTT
>TRBJ2-7|-|-|TRBV21-1
CASSKVGTGGSYEQYF
TGTGCCAGCAGCAAAGTAGGGACAGGGGGCTCCTACGAGCAGTACTTC
>TRBJ2-5|TRBD2|-|TRBV28
CASSSPGREYVGTQYF
TGTGCCAGCAGCTCCCCCGGGCGGGAGTATGTGGGGACCCAGTACTTC
>TRBJ1-1|-|-|TRBV13
CASSLGGRRGTEAFF
TGTGCCAGCAGCTTAGGGGGACGAAGGGGCACTGAAGCTTTCTTT
>TRBJ2-3|TRBD2|-|TRBV10-2
CARRVGLAVEQYF
TGCGCCAGGAGGGTGGGACTAGCGGTTGAGCAGTATTTT
>TRBJ1-4|-|-|TRBV10-3
CAISEGGLTNEKLFF
TGTGCCATCAGTGAGGGCGGTTTAACTAATGAAAAACTGTTTTTT
>TRBJ2-3|-|-|TRBV4-3
CASSQDLRGITDTQYF
TGCGCCAGCAGCCAAGATTTAAGGGGGATCACAGATACGCAGTATTTT
>TRBJ2-1|TRBD2|-|TRBV6-4
CASSATSGVNEQFF
TGTGCCAGCAGTGCGACTAGCGGGGTTAATGAGCAGTTCTTC
>TRBJ2-3|-|many|TRBV6-1
CASTARTDTDTQYF
TGTGCCAGCACAGCCCGAACTGACACAGATACGCAGTATTTT
>TRBJ1-4|-|many|TRBV6-5
CASSSHLAGSEKLFF
TGTGCCAGCAGTTCTCACTTAGCGGGGTCTGAAAAACTGTTTTTT
>TRBJ1-1|-|-|TRBV28
CASIEPGMNTEAFF
TGTGCCAGCATTGAGCCAGGGATGAACACTGAAGCTTTCTTT
>TRBJ2-1|TRBD2|-|TRBV2
CASSRLAGGYNEQFF
TGTGCCAGCAGTCGACTAGCGGGGGGCTACAATGAGCAGTTCTTC
>TRBJ1-3|TRBD1|few|TRBV7-2
CASSLAGTAFVNSGNTIYF
TGTGCCAGCAGCTTAGCTGGGACAGCCTTCGTTAACTCTGGAAACACCATATATTTT
>TRBJ1-4|-|-|TRBV28
CASSSTGLTLTNEKLFF
TGTGCCAGCAGCAGCACAGGGCTTACTTTAACTAATGAAAAACTGTTTTTT
>TRBJ2-2|-|-|TRBV19
CASTPETANTGELFF
TGTGCCAGTACCCCAGAGACTGCGAACACCGGGGAGCTGTTTTTT
>TRBJ2-1|TRBD2|-|TRBV30
CAWGTSGSSYNEQFF
TGTGCCTGGGGGACTAGCGGTAGCTCCTACAATGAGCAGTTCTTC
>TRBJ2-2|TRBD2|-|TRBV7-3
CASSLAGVNTGELFF
TGTGCCAGCAGCTTAGCGGGAGTGAACACCGGGGAGCTGTTTTTT
>TRBJ2-3|-|-|TRBV11-3
CASSLARRRGTDTQYF
TGTGCCAGCAGCTTAGCGCGACGCAGGGGAACAGATACGCAGTATTTT
>TRBJ2-3|-|-|TRBV4-1
CASSHAGIYAGPFSTDTQYF
TGCGCCAGCAGCCATGCAGGGATTTACGCGGGTCCCTTTAGCACAGATACGCAGTATTTT
>TRBJ1-3|TRBD1|-|TRBV5-1
CASSAPGQGSIYF
TGCGCCAGCAGCGCCCCGGGACAGGGATCCATATATTTT
>TRBJ2-5|TRBD2|-|TRBV5-1
CASSPDTLLAGEETQYF
TGCGCCAGCAGCCCGGACACACTTCTAGCGGGAGAAGAGACCCAGTACTTC
>TRBJ2-7|-|-|TRBV6-1
CASTFEGGSYEQYF
TGTGCCAGCACTTTCGAGGGAGGTTCCTACGAGCAGTACTTC
>TRBJ1-2|-|-|TRBV11-2
CASSLDVSGYTF
TGTGCCAGCAGCTTAGACGTATCTGGCTACACCTTC
>TRBJ1-2|-|-|TRBV7-2
CASSSQGDGYTF
TGTGCCAGCAGTTCCCAGGGAGATGGCTACACCTTC
>TRBJ1-2|TRBD1|-|TRBV28
CASSEGQSAFYGYTF
TGTGCCAGCAGCGAGGGACAGTCAGCCTTCTATGGCTACACCTTC
>TRBJ2-3|TRBD2|-|TRBV2
CASSLAGGPSDTQYF
TGTGCCAGCAGTTTAGCGGGAGGGCCTTCAGATACGCAGTATTTT
>TRBJ1-5|-|once|TRBV29-1
CSVRQGNQPQHF
TGCAGCGTTCGACAGGGCAATCAGCCCCAGCATTTT
>TRBJ1-2|TRBD1|-|TRBV7-9
CASPHRGGYTF
TGTGCCAGCCCCCACAGGGGTGGCTACACCTTC
>TRBJ2-3|TRBD2|-|TRBV29-1
CSVPLAGVGTDTQYF
TGCAGCGTTCCCTTAGCGGGAGTCGGCACAGATACGCAGTATTTT